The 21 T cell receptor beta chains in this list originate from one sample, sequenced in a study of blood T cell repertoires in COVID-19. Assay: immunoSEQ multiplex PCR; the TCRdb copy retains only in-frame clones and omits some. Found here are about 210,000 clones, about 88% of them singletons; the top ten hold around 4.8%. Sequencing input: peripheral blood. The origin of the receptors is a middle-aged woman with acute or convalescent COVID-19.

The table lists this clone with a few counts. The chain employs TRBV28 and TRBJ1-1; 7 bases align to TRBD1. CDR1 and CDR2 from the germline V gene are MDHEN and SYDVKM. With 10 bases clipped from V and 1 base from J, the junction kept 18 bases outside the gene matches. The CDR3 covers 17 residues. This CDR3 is CATNYEWGRTGNTEAFF. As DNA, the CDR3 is TGTGCCACCAATTACGAATGGGGACGGACAGGGAACACTGAAGCTTTCTTT.

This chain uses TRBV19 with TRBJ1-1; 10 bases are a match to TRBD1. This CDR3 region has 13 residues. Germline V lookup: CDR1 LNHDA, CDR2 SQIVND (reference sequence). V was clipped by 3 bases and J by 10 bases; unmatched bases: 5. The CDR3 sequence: CASSIEGQGRAFF. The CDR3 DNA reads TGTGCCAGTAGTATTGAGGGACAGGGGCGAGCTTTCTTT.

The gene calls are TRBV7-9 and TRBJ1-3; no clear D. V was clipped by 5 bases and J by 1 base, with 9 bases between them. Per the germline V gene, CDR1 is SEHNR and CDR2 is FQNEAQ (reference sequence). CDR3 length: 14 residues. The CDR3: CASSPILSGNTIYF. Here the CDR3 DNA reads TGTGCCAGCAGCCCGATACTATCTGGAAACACCATATATTTT.

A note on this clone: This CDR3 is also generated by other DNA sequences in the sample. CDR3 residues: CASSQEEGSNQPQHF. DNA of the CDR3: TGCGCCAGCAGCCAAGAGGAGGGTAGCAATCAGCCCCAGCATTTT. The chain joins TRBV4-1 to TRBJ1-5; D gene ambiguous. Germline V gives CDR1 MGHRA, CDR2 YSYEKL. The CDR3 totals 15 residues. Trimming cost V 0 bases and J 0 bases, with 6 bases left between them.

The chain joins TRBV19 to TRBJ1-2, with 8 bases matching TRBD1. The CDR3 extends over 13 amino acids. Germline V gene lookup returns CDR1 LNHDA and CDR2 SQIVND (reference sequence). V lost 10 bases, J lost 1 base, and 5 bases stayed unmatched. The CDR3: CAIRDRHNYGYTF. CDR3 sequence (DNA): TGTGCCATCCGGGACAGGCATAACTATGGCTACACCTTC.

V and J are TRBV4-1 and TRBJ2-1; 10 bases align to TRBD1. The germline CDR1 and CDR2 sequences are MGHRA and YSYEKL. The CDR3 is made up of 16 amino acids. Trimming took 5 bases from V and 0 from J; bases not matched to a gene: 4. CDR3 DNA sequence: TGCGCCAGCAGCTCCCGGGACAGGGGCTCCTACAATGAGCAGTTCTTC. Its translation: CASSSRDRGSYNEQFF.

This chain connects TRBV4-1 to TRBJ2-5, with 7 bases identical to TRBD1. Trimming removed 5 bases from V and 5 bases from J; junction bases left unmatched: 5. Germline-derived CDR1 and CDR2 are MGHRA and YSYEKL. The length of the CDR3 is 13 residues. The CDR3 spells CASSARGPETQYF. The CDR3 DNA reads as TGCGCCAGCAGCGCAAGGGGGCCGGAGACCCAGTACTTC.

The CDR3 reads CASSPRTSGGYSTDTQYF. Written as DNA, the CDR3 is TGTGCCAGCAGCCCACGGACTAGCGGGGGGTATAGCACAGATACGCAGTATTTT. The genes are TRBV4-2 and TRBJ2-3; 14 positions agree with TRBD2. The germline CDR1 and CDR2 sequences are LGHNA and YNFKEQ. Unmatched junction bases numbered 6, after V lost 4 bases and J lost 0 bases. The CDR3 contains 18 residues.

The CDR3: CATSGQMNTEAFF. The CDR3 region has the DNA TGTGCCACCTCTGGACAGATGAACACTGAAGCTTTCTTT. The V call is TRBV19, the J call TRBJ1-1, with a tentative D call TRBD1 (6 bases). This CDR3 comprises 13 residues. Trimming took 10 bases from V and 0 from J, leaving 12 bases between them. Germline V gene lookup returns CDR1 LNHDA and CDR2 SQIVND (reference sequence).

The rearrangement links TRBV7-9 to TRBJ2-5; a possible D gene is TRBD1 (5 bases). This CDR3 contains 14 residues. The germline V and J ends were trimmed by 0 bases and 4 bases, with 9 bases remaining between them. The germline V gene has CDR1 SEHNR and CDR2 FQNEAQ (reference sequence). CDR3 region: CASSLAGRAETQYF. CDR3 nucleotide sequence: TGTGCCAGCAGCTTAGCCGGCAGGGCAGAGACCCAGTACTTC. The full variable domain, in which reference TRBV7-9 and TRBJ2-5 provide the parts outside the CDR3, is DTGVSQNPRHKITKRGQNVTFRCDPISEHNRLYWYRQTLGQGPEFLTYFQNEAQLEKSRLLSDRFSAERPKGSFSTLEIQRTEQGDSAMYLCASSLAGRAETQYFGPGTRLLVL.

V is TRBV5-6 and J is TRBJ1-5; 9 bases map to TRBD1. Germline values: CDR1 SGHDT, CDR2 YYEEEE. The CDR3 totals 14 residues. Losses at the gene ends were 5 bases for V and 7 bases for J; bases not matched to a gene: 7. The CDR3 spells CASSPGTGQQPQHF. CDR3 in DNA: TGTGCCAGCAGTCCCGGGACAGGGCAACAGCCCCAGCATTTT.

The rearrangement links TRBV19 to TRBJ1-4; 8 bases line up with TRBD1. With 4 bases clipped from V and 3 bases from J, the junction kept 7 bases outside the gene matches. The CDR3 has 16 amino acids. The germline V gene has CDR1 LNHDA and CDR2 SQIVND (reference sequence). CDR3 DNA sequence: TGTGCCAGTAGTACGCCGGGACAGGCTTCTAATGAAAAACTGTTTTTT. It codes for CASSTPGQASNEKLFF. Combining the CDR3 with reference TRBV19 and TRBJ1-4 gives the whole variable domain DGGITQSPKYLFRKEGQNVTLSCEQNLNHDAMYWYRQDPGQGLRLIYYSQIVNDFQKGDIAEGYSVSREKKESFPLTVTSAQKNPTAFYLCASSTPGQASNEKLFFGSGTQLSVL.

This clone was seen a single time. CDR3 in amino acids: CASSGGPGELFF. The CDR3, as DNA: TGTGCCAGCAGTGGGGGGCCCGGGGAGCTGTTTTTT. The V gene is TRBV2, the J gene TRBJ2-2; perhaps TRBD1 as D (6 bases). CDR3 size: 12 residues. V was clipped by 4 bases and J by 6 bases, with 6 bases between them. Germline V gene sequence: CDR1 SNHLY, CDR2 FYNNEI.

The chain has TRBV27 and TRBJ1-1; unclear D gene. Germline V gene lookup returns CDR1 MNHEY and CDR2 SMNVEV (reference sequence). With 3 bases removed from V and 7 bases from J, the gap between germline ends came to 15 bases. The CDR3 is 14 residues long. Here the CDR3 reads CASSFFQFAGEAFF. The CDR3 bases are TGTGCCAGCAGTTTTTTTCAATTTGCCGGTGAAGCTTTCTTT.

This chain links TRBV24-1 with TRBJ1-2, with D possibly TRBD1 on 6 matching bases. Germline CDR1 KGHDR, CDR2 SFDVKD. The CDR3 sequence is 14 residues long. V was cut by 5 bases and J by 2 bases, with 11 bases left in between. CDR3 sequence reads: CATSGPTGNYGYTF. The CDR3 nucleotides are TGTGCCACCAGTGGTCCAACAGGGAACTATGGCTACACCTTC.

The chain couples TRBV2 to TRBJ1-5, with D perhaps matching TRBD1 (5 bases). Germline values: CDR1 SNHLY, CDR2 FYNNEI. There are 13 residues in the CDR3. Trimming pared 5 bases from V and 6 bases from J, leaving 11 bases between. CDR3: CASSPRVLQPQHF. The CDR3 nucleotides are TGTGCCAGCAGTCCCAGGGTGCTTCAGCCCCAGCATTTT.

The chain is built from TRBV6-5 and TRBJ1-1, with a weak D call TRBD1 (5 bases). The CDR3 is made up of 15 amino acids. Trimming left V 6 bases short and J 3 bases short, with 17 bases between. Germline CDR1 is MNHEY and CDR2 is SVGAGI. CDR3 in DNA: TGTGCCAGCAGGGGATTGGGGGGGGGAGACACTGAAGCTTTCTTT. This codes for CASRGLGGGDTEAFF.

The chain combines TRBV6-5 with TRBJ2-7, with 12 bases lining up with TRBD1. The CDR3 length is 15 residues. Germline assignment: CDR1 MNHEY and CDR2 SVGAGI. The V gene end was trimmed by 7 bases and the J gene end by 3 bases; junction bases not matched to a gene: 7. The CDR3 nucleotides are TGTGCCAGCAAGTTGCGGGACAGGGGGCTCTACGAGCAGTACGTC. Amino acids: CASKLRDRGLYEQYV.

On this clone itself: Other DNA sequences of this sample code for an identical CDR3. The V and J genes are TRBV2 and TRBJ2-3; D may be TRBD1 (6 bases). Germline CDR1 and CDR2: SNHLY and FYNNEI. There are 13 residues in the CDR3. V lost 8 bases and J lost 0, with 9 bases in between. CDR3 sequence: CASGGQSTDTQYF. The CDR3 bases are TGTGCCAGCGGCGGACAGAGCACAGATACGCAGTATTTT.

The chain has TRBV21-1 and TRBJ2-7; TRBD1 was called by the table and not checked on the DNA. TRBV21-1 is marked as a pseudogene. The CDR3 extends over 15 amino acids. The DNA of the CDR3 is TGTGCCAGCAACGACCCCGGGACAGACTCCTACGAGCAGTACGTC. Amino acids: CASNDPGTDSYEQYV.

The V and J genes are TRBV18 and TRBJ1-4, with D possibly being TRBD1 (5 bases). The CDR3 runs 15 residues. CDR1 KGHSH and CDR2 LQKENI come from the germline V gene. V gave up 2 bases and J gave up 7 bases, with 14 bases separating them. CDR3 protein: CASSPFDSPSEKLFF. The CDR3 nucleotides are TGTGCCAGCTCACCATTTGACAGTCCCTCTGAAAAACTGTTTTTT.